This T cell receptor beta chain was captured in a study of blood T cell repertoires in COVID-19. Study at large: Samples representing acute and convalescent COVID-19 were sourced from the United States, Italy and Spain. PBMCs, B-cell-depleted T cells, or T cells were the source of the cDNA or gDNA that made up the material.

Original data processing: From reference gene primer amplification, estimates of nucleated cell counts were derived. This table comes from immunoSEQ multiplex PCR, and its TCRdb copy is limited to in-frame clones, with some not included. V and J calls and clone size are given by that table; D and trimming were obtained from the DNA. The sample yields around 47,000 clones, 85% to 90% seen once. The CDR3 loop spans 15 amino acids. The V gene lost 5 bases and the J gene lost 4 bases, with 15 bases spanning the gap. In germline, CDR1 is SSHAT, CDR2 FNYEAQ (reference sequence). This rearrangement joins TRBV7-7 to TRBJ2-1; possibly TRBD2 for D (5 bases). The sequence was obtained from a man between 45 and 60 years old with active COVID-19. Specimen: peripheral blood. CDR3 nucleotides: TGTGCCAGCAGCCCTAGCCCCTCAGAGTACAATGAGCAGTTCTTC. This codes for CASSPSPSEYNEQFF.